This TCR beta chain was found in a study of T-cell memory formation after mild COVID-19. Whole-study findings and limits: Memory from before infection featured some responding clones, which suggests cross-reactive memory joined.

TCRdb recomputed calls from the 5' RACE reads with MiXCR, one row per CDR3 protein. This sample has around 440,000 distinct CDR3 sequences, with 15% to 20% found just once. As for this clonotype: Its target is unknown.

The CDR3 extends over 12 amino acids. Trimming stripped 5 bases from V and 8 bases from J, with 10 bases between. Germline V gives CDR1 ENHRY, CDR2 SYGVKD. The receptor was isolated from an adult woman who had mild COVID-19 (a few samples of this study predate the infection). Cell type and time point are not known. Sequenced input: PBMCs or a T cell subset sorted from them (not recorded which). The chain recombines TRBV10-3 with TRBJ2-1; D may be TRBD1 or TRBD2 (5 bases each). The CDR3 loop is CAISRDLDEQFF. The DNA of the CDR3 is TGTGCCATCAGTCGGGACCTGGATGAGCAGTTCTTC.